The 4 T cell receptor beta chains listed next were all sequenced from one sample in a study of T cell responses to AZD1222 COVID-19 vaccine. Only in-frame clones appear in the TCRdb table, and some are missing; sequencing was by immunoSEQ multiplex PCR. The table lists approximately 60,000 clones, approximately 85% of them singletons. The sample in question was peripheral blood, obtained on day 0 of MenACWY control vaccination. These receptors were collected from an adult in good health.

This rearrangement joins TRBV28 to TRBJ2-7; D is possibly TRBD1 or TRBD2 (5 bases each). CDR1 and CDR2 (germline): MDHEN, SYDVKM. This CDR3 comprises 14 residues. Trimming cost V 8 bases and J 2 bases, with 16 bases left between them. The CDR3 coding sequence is TGTGCCAGCCACCCGCCGGGACCACCCTACGAGCAGTACTTC. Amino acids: CASHPPGPPYEQYF.

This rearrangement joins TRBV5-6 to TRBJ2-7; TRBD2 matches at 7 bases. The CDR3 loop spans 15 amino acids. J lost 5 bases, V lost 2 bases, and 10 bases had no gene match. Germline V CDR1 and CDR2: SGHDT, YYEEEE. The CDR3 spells CASSLGRDPTDEQYF. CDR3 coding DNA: TGTGCCAGCAGCTTAGGGAGGGACCCCACCGACGAGCAGTACTTC. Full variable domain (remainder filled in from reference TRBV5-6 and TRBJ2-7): DAGVTQSPTHLIKTRGQQVTLRCSPKSGHDTVSWYQQALGQGPQFIFQYYEEEERQRGNFPDRFSGHQFPNYSSELNVNALLLGDSALYLCASSLGRDPTDEQYFGPGTRLTVT.

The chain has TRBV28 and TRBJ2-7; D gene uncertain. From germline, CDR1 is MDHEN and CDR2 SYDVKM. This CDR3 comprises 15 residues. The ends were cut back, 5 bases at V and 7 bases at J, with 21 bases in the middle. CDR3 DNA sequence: TGTGCCAGCAGTCCCTCGGACCTACTATCAGGAGAGCAGTACTTC. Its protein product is CASSPSDLLSGEQYF. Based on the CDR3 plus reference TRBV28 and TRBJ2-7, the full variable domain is DVKVTQSSRYLVKRTGEKVFLECVQDMDHENMFWYRQDPGLGLRLIYFSYDVKMKEKGDIPEGYSVSREKKERFSLILESASTNQTSMYLCASSPSDLLSGEQYFGPGTRLTVT.

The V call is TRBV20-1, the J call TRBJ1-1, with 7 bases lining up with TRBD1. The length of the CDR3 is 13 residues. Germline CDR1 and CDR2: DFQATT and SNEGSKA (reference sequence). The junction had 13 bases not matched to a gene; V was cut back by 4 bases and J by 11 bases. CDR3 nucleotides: TGCAGTGCTAATGATCCGGACAGGAAGTTTGCTTTCTTT. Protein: CSANDPDRKFAFF.